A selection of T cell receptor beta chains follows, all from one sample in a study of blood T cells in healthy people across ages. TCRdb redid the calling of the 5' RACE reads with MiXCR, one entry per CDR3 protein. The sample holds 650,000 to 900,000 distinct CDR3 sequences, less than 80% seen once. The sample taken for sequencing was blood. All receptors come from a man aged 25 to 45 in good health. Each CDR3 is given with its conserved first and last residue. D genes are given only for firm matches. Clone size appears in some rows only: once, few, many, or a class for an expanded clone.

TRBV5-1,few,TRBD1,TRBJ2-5,CASSWEGGLGETQYF,TGCGCCAGCAGCTGGGAAGGGGGCCTCGGGGAGACCCAGTACTTC
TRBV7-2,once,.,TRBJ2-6,CASSLATGSSGANVLTF,TGTGCCAGCAGCTTGGCTACAGGAAGCTCTGGGGCCAACGTCCTGACTTTC
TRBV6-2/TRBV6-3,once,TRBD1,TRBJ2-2,CASRQGASGELFF,TGTGCCAGCAGACAGGGGGCGTCCGGGGAGCTGTTTTTT
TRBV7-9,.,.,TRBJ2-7,CASSDKGSTYEQYF,TGTGCCAGCAGCGATAAGGGGTCAACCTACGAGCAGTACTTC
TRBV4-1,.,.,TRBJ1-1,CASSQAQGTPDTEAFF,TGCGCCAGCAGCCAAGCGCAGGGGACCCCTGACACTGAAGCTTTCTTT
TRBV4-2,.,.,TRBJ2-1,CASSQGLGDHNEQFF,TGTGCCAGCAGCCAAGGTCTGGGGGACCACAATGAGCAGTTCTTC
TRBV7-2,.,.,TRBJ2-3,CASSLVWNTDTQYF,TGTGCCAGCAGCTTAGTTTGGAACACAGATACGCAGTATTTT
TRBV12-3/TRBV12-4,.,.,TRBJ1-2,CASSPGGGNYGYTF,TGTGCCAGCTCCCCGGGGGGGGGAAACTATGGCTACACCTTC
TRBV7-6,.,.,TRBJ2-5,CASSPRGQGEGEQYF,TGTGCCAGCAGCCCAAGAGGGCAGGGGGAGGGCGAACAGTACTTC
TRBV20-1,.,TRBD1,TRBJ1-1,CSARRTGGENTEAFF,TGCAGTGCTAGACGGACAGGGGGCGAGAACACTGAAGCTTTCTTT
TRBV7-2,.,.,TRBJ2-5,CASSLQGRPETQYF,TGTGCCAGCAGCTTACAGGGGAGGCCAGAGACCCAGTACTTC
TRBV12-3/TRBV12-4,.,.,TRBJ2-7,CASRLRAYEQYF,TGTGCCAGCAGATTAAGGGCCTACGAGCAGTACTTC
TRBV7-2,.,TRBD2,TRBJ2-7,CASRSTPAGSYEQYF,TGTGCCAGCAGGTCCACGCCAGCGGGGAGTTACGAGCAGTACTTC
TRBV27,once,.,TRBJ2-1,CASSLSIVKGYNEQFF,TGTGCCAGCAGTTTATCGATCGTGAAGGGGTACAATGAGCAGTTCTTC
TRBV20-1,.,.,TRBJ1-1,CSASRYTGINTEAFF,TGCAGTGCCTCCCGTTATACAGGGATCAACACTGAAGCTTTCTTT
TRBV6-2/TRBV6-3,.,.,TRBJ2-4,CASKEGQGNLKYF,TGTGCCAGCAAGGAGGGGCAGGGGAATCTAAAGTACTTC
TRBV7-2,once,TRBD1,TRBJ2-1,CASSLAVGQVNEQFF,TGTGCCAGCAGCTTAGCGGTGGGACAGGTAAATGAGCAGTTCTTC
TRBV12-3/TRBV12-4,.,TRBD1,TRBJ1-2,CASSFRTGGGRGYTF,TGTGCCAGCAGTTTCCGGACAGGGGGAGGAAGGGGCTACACCTTC
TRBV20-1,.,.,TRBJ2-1,CSARDLIAASSYNEQFF,TGCAGTGCTAGAGATCTTATAGCGGCGAGCTCCTACAATGAGCAGTTCTTC
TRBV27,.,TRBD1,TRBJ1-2,CASTQSGQGGDGYTF,TGTGCCAGCACGCAATCGGGACAGGGGGGCGATGGCTACACCTTC
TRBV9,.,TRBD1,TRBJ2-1,CASSYRTGSYNEQFF,TGTGCCAGCAGCTATCGGACAGGCTCCTACAATGAGCAGTTCTTC
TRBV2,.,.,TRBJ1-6,CASSENTGLLFNSPLHF,TGTGCCAGCAGTGAAAATACGGGGCTTCTTTTTAATTCACCCCTCCACTTT
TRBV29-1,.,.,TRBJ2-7,CSVSVGYNEQYF,TGCAGCGTGTCGGTGGGGTATAACGAGCAGTACTTC
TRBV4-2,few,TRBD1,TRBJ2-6,CASSLGQGASGANVLTF,TGTGCCAGCAGCCTAGGACAGGGGGCATCCGGGGCCAACGTCCTGACTTTC
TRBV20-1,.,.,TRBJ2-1,CSARGWDRLGNEQFF,TGCAGTGCTAGAGGTTGGGACCGATTGGGCAATGAGCAGTTCTTC
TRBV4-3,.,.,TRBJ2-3,CASSQEADATDTQYF,TGCGCCAGCAGCCAAGAGGCCGATGCCACAGATACGCAGTATTTT
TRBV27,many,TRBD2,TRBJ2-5,CASSLRTSGGAGEQYF,TGTGCCAGCAGTCTGCGGACTAGCGGGGGGGCTGGGGAGCAGTACTTC
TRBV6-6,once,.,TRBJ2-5,CASSYSTFKETQYF,TGTGCCAGCAGTTACTCGACGTTTAAGGAGACCCAGTACTTC
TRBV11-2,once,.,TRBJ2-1,CASNRLGRQNNEQFF,TGTGCCAGCAATCGACTGGGGAGACAGAACAATGAGCAGTTCTTC
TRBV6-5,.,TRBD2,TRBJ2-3,CASSRLAGAFTDTQYF,TGTGCCAGCAGTAGACTAGCGGGGGCCTTCACAGATACGCAGTATTTT
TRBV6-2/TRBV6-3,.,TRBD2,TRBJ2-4,CASSYSSGTQSSGQYF,TGTGCCAGCAGTTACTCGTCCGGGACTCAGTCTAGCGGGCAGTACTTC
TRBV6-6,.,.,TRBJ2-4,CASSSPLENIQYF,TGTGCCAGCAGTTCCCCTTTGGAAAACATTCAGTACTTC
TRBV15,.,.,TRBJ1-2,CATSWTPTSYGYTF,TGTGCCACCAGCTGGACACCTACATCCTATGGCTACACCTTC
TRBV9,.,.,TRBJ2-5,CASSPSGVVRQETQYF,TGTGCCAGCAGCCCTAGTGGGGTGGTTCGACAAGAGACCCAGTACTTC
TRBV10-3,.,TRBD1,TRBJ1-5,CATTGDGGNQPQHF,TGTGCCACGACAGGGGACGGGGGCAATCAGCCCCAGCATTTT
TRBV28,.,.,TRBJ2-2,CASRVGRETGELFF,TGTGCCAGCAGGGTCGGCAGGGAGACCGGGGAGCTGTTTTTT
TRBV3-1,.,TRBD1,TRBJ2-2,CASSQGQGHTGELFF,TGTGCCAGCAGCCAAGGACAGGGCCACACCGGGGAGCTGTTTTTT